These T cell receptor beta chains were read from a single sample in a study of cytomegalovirus exposure and HLA in healthy donors. Profiled with immunoSEQ multiplex PCR; TCRdb holds only in-frame clones, not every one. The sample yields some 50,000 clones, approximately 67% seen once. The material sequenced was PBMCs. These receptors originate from a man in his thirties or forties in good health and CMV-seronegative. Both conserved end residues are part of each CDR3. The D gene is left open where the match is weak. Some rows mark clone size as missing; the rest say once, few, many or name a class of expanded clone.

J gene	clone size	D gene	V gene	CDR3 length	CDR3 protein	CDR3 DNA
TRBJ1-1	.	.	TRBV10-2	14	CASNGGWSNTEAFF	TGCGCCAGCAACGGGGGGTGGTCCAACACTGAAGCTTTCTTT
TRBJ1-1	.	.	TRBV5-8	13	CASSLAQGTEAFF	TGTGCCAGCAGCTTGGCACAGGGTACTGAAGCTTTCTTT
TRBJ2-5	once	TRBD1	TRBV5-1	13	CASSLQGAETQYF	TGCGCCAGCAGCTTGCAGGGGGCAGAGACCCAGTACTTC
TRBJ2-1	.	.	TRBV6-5	15	CASSYSQARYNEQFF	TGTGCCAGCAGTTACTCCCAAGCCCGCTACAATGAGCAGTTCTTC
TRBJ1-5	.	.	TRBV5-1	15	CASSLVPGPNQPQHF	TGCGCCAGCAGCTTGGTGCCAGGGCCTAATCAGCCCCAGCATTTT
TRBJ2-7	.	TRBD1	TRBV5-1	16	CASSPRGTGVGYEQYF	TGCGCCAGCAGCCCCCGCGGGACAGGGGTTGGGTACGAGCAGTACTTC
TRBJ2-5	few	.	TRBV6-5	16	CASSSWEGGQKRTQYF	TGTGCCAGCAGTTCTTGGGAGGGTGGACAGAAACGGACCCAGTACTTC
TRBJ1-1	.	.	TRBV5-5	14	CASSLVAHSGEAFF	TGTGCCAGCAGCTTGGTTGCCCATAGCGGTGAAGCTTTCTTT
TRBJ1-2	.	TRBD1	TRBV5-4	14	CASSLEGGYYGYTF	TGTGCCAGCAGCTTGGAAGGGGGCTACTATGGCTACACCTTC
TRBJ1-2	.	.	TRBV5-1	12	CASSLFADGYTF	TGCGCCAGCAGCTTGTTTGCAGATGGCTACACCTTC
TRBJ1-2	.	TRBD1	TRBV2	14	CASSELGTGYGYTF	TGTGCCAGCAGTGAATTGGGGACAGGCTATGGCTACACCTTC
TRBJ2-7	.	.	TRBV7-8	13	CASSLLDSYEQYF	TGTGCCAGCAGCTTACTAGACTCCTACGAGCAGTACTTC
TRBJ2-4	.	.	TRBV2	16	CASSLSRGLLKNIQYF	TGTGCCAGCAGCCTATCCCGGGGGTTACTCAAAAACATTCAGTACTTC
TRBJ1-3	once	TRBD1	TRBV6-6	14	CASSSTGDENTIYF	TGTGCCAGCAGCTCGACAGGGGATGAAAACACCATATATTTT
TRBJ2-7	.	TRBD1	TRBV19	11	CASSMEGQGAF	TGTGCCAGTAGTATGGAGGGACAGGGGGCCTTC
TRBJ2-7	.	TRBD2	TRBV7-9	15	CASSSRTSGIYEQYF	TGTGCCAGCAGCTCAAGGACTAGCGGGATCTACGAGCAGTACTTC
TRBJ2-7	.	TRBD2	TRBV19	14	CATKAGLPTYEQYF	TGTGCCACTAAAGCGGGACTACCCACCTACGAGCAGTACTTC
TRBJ2-3	.	TRBD2	TRBV6-1	14	CASSLGLARDTQYF	TGTGCCAGCAGCCTCGGACTAGCGAGAGATACGCAGTATTTT
TRBJ1-1	.	TRBD1	TRBV5-8	15	CASSSRTGVRTEAFF	TGTGCCAGCAGCTCCCGGACAGGGGTGAGGACTGAAGCTTTCTTT
TRBJ1-2	once	TRBD1	TRBV25-1	14	CASSDTRGSYGYTF	TGTGCCAGCAGTGATACCAGGGGGTCCTATGGCTACACCTTC
TRBJ2-7	.	TRBD2	TRBV6-1	15	CASSEWAGGPYEQYF	TGTGCCAGCAGTGAATGGGCGGGAGGGCCCTACGAGCAGTACTTC
TRBJ1-2	.	.	TRBV5-4	15	CASSALAKANYGYTF	TGTGCCAGCAGCGCCCTCGCGAAAGCTAACTATGGCTACACCTTC
TRBJ2-7	.	.	TRBV5-1	14	CASSLGRLVGEQYF	TGCGCCAGCAGCTTGGGCCGACTAGTAGGCGAGCAGTACTTC
TRBJ2-7	.	.	TRBV5-4	14	CASSSDRRAYEQYF	TGTGCCAGCAGCTCTGACAGAAGAGCCTACGAGCAGTACTTC
TRBJ2-4	few	.	TRBV11-2	14	CASSFQIAKNIQYF	TGTGCCAGCAGCTTCCAGATAGCCAAAAACATTCAGTACTTC
TRBJ1-2	.	TRBD1	TRBV5-5	15	CASSTPGQSMHGYTF	TGTGCCAGCAGCACTCCGGGACAGAGTATGCATGGCTACACCTTC
TRBJ1-4	.	TRBD1	TRBV5-6	15	CASSGGTERNEKLFF	TGTGCCAGCAGCGGAGGGACAGAAAGGAATGAAAAACTGTTTTTT
TRBJ2-7	.	.	TRBV5-1	15	CASSLVGGPSYEQYF	TGCGCCAGCAGCTTAGTTGGCGGGCCTTCCTACGAGCAGTACTTC
TRBJ2-2	few	.	TRBV5-1	16	CASSQSSRANTGELFF	TGCGCCAGCAGCCAATCAAGTCGGGCGAACACCGGGGAGCTGTTTTTT
TRBJ2-5	.	TRBD2	TRBV29-1	13	CSVIGGRGETQYF	TGCAGCGTTATTGGAGGGAGGGGAGAGACCCAGTACTTC
TRBJ2-2	few	TRBD1	TRBV5-4	15	CASRQDRGNTGELFF	TGTGCCAGCAGACAGGACAGGGGGAACACCGGGGAGCTGTTTTTT
TRBJ1-4	.	TRBD1	TRBV5-1	15	CASSPAGQVVEKLFF	TGCGCCAGCAGCCCTGCGGGACAGGTTGTTGAAAAACTGTTTTTT
TRBJ2-6	.	.	TRBV6-6	15	CASSPHPSGANVLTF	TGTGCCAGCAGCCCCCATCCCTCTGGGGCCAACGTCCTGACTTTC
TRBJ1-1	few	TRBD1	TRBV27	15	CASSFSGTGSTEAFF	TGTGCCAGCAGTTTCTCCGGGACAGGGAGTACTGAAGCTTTCTTT
TRBJ2-5	.	TRBD2	TRBV9	16	CASSVAPASGQETQYF	TGTGCCAGCAGCGTAGCGCCGGCTAGCGGCCAAGAGACCCAGTACTTC
TRBJ2-7	.	TRBD1	TRBV19	15	CASSLSGTGGYEQYF	TGTGCCAGTAGTCTCTCCGGGACAGGGGGCTACGAGCAGTACTTC
TRBJ2-1	.	.	TRBV6-1	15	CASSEAELANNEQFF	TGTGCCAGCAGTGAAGCGGAGCTAGCGAACAATGAGCAGTTCTTC